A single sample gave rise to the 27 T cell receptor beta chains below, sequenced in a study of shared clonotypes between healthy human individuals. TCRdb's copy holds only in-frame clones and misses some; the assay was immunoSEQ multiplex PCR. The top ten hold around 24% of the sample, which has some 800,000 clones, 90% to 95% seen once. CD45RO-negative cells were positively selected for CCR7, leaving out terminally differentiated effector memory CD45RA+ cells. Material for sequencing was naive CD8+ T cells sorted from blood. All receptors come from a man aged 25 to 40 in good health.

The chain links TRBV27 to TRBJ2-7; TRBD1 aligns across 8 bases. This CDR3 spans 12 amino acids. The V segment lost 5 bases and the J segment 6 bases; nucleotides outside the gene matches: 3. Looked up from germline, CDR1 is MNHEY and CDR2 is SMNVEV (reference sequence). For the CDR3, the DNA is TGTGCCAGCAGTCCGGACAGGGTCGAGCAGTACTTC. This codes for CASSPDRVEQYF.

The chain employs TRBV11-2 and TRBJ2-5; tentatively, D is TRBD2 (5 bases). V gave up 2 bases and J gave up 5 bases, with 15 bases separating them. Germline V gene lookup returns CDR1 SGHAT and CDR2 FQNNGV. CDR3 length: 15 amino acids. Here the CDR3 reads CASSLWAGEVETQYF. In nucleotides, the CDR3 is TGTGCCAGCAGCTTATGGGCGGGTGAGGTTGAGACCCAGTACTTC.

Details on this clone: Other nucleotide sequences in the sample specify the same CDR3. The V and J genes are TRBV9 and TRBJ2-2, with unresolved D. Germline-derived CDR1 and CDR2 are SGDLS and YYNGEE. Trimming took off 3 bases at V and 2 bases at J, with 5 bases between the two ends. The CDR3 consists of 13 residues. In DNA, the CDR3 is TGTGCCAGCAGCGGTCTAAACACCGGGGAGCTGTTTTTT. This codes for CASSGLNTGELFF.

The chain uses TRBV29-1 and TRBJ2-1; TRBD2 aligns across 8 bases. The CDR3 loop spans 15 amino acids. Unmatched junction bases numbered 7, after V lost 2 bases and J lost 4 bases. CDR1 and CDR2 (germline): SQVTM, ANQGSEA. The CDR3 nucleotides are TGCAGCGTTGAATACGCTAGCGGGCCTTACAATGAGCAGTTCTTC. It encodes CSVEYASGPYNEQFF.

The CDR3 spells CASSIIQNQPQHF. In DNA form, the CDR3 reads TGTGCCAGTAGTATCATTCAAAATCAGCCCCAGCATTTT. The gene calls are TRBV19 and TRBJ1-5; no definite D call. Per germline, CDR1 LNHDA and CDR2 SQIVND (reference sequence). Trimming pared 3 bases from V and 4 bases from J, leaving 7 bases between. The CDR3 loop spans 13 amino acids.

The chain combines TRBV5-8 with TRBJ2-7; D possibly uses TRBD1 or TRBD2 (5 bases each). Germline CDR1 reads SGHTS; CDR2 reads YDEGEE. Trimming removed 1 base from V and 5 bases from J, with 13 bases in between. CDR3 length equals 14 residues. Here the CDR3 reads CASSLLAGRHEQYF. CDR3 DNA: TGTGCCAGCAGCTTGTTGGCAGGGAGACACGAGCAGTACTTC.

The CDR3 sequence is CASSQEKIRADNEQFF. The CDR3 region has the DNA TGCGCCAGCAGCCAAGAGAAGATTCGGGCGGACAATGAGCAGTTCTTC. V is TRBV4-1 and J is TRBJ2-1, with D unresolved. V gave up 0 bases and J gave up 5 bases, with 14 bases separating them. The CDR3 is 16 residues long. Germline assignment: CDR1 MGHRA and CDR2 YSYEKL.

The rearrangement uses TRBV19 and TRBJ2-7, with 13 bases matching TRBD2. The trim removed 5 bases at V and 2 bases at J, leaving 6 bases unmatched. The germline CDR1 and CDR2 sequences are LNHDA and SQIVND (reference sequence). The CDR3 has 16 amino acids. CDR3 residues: CASSGTSGDLTYEQYF. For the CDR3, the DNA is TGTGCCAGTAGTGGGACTAGCGGGGACCTAACCTACGAGCAGTACTTC. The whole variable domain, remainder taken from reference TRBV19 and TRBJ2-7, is DGGITQSPKYLFRKEGQNVTLSCEQNLNHDAMYWYRQDPGQGLRLIYYSQIVNDFQKGDIAEGYSVSREKKESFPLTVTSAQKNPTAFYLCASSGTSGDLTYEQYFGPGTRLTVT.

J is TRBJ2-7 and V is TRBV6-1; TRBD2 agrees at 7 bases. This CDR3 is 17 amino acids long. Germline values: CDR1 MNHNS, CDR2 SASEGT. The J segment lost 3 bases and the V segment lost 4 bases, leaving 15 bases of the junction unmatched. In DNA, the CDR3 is TGTGCCAGCAGTGTACGGGCCCAGACTAGCCTGTACTACGAGCAGTACTTC. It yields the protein CASSVRAQTSLYYEQYF.

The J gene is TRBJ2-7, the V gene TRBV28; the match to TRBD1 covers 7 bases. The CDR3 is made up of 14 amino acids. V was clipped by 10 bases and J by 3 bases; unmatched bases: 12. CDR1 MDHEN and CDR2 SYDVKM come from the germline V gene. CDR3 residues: CATNPRGQVYEQYF. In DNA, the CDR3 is TGTGCCACTAACCCCCGAGGACAGGTCTACGAGCAGTACTTC.

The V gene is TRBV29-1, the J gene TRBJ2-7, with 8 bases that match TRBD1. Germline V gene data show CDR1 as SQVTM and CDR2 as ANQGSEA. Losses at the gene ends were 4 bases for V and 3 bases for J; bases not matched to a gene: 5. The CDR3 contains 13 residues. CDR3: CSVVAGGFYEQYF. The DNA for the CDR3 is TGCAGCGTTGTGGCAGGGGGCTTCTACGAGCAGTACTTC.

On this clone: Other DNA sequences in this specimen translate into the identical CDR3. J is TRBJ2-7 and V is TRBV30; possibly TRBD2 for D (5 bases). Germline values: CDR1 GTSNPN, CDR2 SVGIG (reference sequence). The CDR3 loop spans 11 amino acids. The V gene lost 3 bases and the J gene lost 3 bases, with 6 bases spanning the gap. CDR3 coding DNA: TGTGCCTGGAGGGACTTCTACGAGCAGTACTTC. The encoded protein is CAWRDFYEQYF.

CDR3 nucleotides: TGTGCCAGCAGCCCGGGGACTAGCGGGGTCTCCTACGAGCAGTACTTC. It is translated as CASSPGTSGVSYEQYF. This chain connects TRBV5-6 to TRBJ2-7, with TRBD2 matching 13 bases. After removal of 4 bases from V and 0 bases from J, the junction contained 4 bases not matched to a gene. The CDR3 covers 16 residues. From germline, CDR1 is SGHDT and CDR2 YYEEEE. The whole variable domain, filled in from reference TRBV5-6 and TRBJ2-7, reads DAGVTQSPTHLIKTRGQQVTLRCSPKSGHDTVSWYQQALGQGPQFIFQYYEEEERQRGNFPDRFSGHQFPNYSSELNVNALLLGDSALYLCASSPGTSGVSYEQYFGPGTRLTVT.

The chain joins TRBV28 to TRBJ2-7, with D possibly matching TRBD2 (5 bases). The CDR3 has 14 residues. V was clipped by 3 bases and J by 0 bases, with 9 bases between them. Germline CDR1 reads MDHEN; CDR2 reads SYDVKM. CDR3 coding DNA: TGTGCCAGCAGTTTCGTAGGGAGCTCCTACGAGCAGTACTTC. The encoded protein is CASSFVGSSYEQYF. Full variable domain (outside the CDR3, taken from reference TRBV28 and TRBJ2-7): DVKVTQSSRYLVKRTGEKVFLECVQDMDHENMFWYRQDPGLGLRLIYFSYDVKMKEKGDIPEGYSVSREKKERFSLILESASTNQTSMYLCASSFVGSSYEQYFGPGTRLTVT.

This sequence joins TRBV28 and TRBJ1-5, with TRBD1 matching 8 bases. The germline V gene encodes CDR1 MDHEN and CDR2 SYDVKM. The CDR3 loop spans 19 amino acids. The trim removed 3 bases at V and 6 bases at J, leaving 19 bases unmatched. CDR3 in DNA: TGTGCCAGCAGTTTCTCTACCAAACCGACAGGGGAGAGGGGTCAGCCCCAGCATTTT. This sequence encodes CASSFSTKPTGERGQPQHF.

CDR3 coding DNA: TGTGCCAGCAGCTCCCGGGCCCAGGATGAAGCTTTCTTT. Protein sequence: CASSSRAQDEAFF. V usage is TRBV7-2 and J usage is TRBJ1-1, with unresolved D. Germline V CDR1 and CDR2: SGHTA, FQGNSA. This CDR3 region has 13 residues. V was cut by 4 bases and J by 7 bases, with 13 bases left in between. Combining the CDR3 with reference TRBV7-2 and TRBJ1-1 gives the whole variable domain GAGVSQSPSNKVTEKGKDVELRCDPISGHTALYWYRQSLGQGLEFLIYFQGNSAPDKSGLPSDRFSAERTGGSVSTLTIQRTQQEDSAVYLCASSSRAQDEAFFGQGTRLTVV.

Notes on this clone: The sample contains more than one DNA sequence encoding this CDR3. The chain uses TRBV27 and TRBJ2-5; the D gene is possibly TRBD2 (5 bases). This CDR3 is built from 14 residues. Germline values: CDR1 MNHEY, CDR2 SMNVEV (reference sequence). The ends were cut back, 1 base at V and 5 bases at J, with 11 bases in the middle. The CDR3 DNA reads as TGTGCCAGCAGTTTATTCCCCGGGGAGGAGACCCAGTACTTC. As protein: CASSLFPGEETQYF.

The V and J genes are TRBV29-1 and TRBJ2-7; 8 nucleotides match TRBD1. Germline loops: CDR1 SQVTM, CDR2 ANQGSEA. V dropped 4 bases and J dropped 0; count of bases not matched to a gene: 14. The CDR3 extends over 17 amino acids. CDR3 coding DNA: TGCAGCGTTGTCCAGGGGGCGAATAAGCGGGCCTCCTACGAGCAGTACTTC. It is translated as CSVVQGANKRASYEQYF.

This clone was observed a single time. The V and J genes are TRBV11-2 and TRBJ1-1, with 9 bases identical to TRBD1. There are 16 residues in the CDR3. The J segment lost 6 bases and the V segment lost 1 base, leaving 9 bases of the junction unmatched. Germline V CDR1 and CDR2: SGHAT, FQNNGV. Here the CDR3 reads CASSLGTGGSLSEAFF. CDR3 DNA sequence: TGTGCCAGCAGCTTAGGCACAGGGGGCTCTTTGTCTGAAGCTTTCTTT.

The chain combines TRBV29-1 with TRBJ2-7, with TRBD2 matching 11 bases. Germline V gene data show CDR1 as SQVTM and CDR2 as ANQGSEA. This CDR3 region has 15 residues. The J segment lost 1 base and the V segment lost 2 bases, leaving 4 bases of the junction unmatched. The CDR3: CSVEITSGSSYEQYF. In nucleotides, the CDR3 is TGCAGCGTTGAAATTACTAGCGGGAGTTCCTACGAGCAGTACTTC.

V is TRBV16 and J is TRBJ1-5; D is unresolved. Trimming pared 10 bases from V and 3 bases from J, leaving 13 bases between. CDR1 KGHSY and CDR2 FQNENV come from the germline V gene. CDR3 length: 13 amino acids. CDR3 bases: TGTGCCACCGCGGCAGGAATCAATCAGCCCCAGCATTTT. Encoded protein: CATAAGINQPQHF.

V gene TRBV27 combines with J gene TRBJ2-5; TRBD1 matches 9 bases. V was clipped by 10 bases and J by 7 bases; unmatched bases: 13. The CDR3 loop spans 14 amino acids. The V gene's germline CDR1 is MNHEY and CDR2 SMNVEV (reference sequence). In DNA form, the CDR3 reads TGTGCCACCGAAGACCGGGACAGGGACGCGACCCAGTACTTC. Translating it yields CATEDRDRDATQYF.

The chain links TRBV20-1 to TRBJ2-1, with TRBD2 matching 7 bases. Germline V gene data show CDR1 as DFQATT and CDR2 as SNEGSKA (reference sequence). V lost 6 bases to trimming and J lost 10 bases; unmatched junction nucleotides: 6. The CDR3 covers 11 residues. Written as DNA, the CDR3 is TGCAGTGCAGGGACTATCGTCGAGCAGTTCTTC. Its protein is CSAGTIVEQFF.

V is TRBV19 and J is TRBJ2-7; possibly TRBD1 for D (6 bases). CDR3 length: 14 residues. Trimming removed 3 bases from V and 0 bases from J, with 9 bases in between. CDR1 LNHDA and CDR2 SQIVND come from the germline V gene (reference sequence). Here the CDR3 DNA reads TGTGCCAGTAGTATTAAGGACAGCTCCTACGAGCAGTACTTC. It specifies CASSIKDSSYEQYF.

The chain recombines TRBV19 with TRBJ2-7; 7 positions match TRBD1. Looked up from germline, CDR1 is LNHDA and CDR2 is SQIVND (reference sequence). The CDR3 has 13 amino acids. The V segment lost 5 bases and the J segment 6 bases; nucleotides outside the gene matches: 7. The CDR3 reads CASSPGAGGEQYF. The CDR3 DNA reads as TGTGCCAGTAGTCCCGGGGCAGGGGGCGAGCAGTACTTC.

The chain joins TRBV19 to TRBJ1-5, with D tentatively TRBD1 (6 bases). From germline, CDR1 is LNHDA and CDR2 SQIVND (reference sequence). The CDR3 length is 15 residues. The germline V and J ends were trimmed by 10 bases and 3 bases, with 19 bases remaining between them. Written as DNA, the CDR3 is TGTGCCACCACGACAGGCCCAGCCTACAATCAGCCCCAGCATTTT. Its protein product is CATTTGPAYNQPQHF.

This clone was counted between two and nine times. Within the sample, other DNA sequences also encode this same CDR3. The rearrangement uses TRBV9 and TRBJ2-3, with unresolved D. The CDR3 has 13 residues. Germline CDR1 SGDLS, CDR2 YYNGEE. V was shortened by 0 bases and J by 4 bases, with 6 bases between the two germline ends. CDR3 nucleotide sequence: TGTGCCAGCAGCGTAGGTGGGCCAGATACGCAGTATTTT. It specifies CASSVGGPDTQYF.